This passage covers 18 T cell receptor beta chains from one sample sequenced in a study of beta chain features in type 1 diabetes. Reverse transcribing all isolated RNA meant expressed TCRB transcripts were sequenced. This table comes from immunoSEQ multiplex PCR, and its TCRdb copy is limited to in-frame clones, with some not included. The sample gives 300,000 or so clones, 13% of which show up once; roughly 0.015% is in the top ten. Regarding the study as a whole: In every one of the four CD4+ subsets, TCRB CDR3s were moderately but significantly shorter in Type 1 diabetes patients.

The antigens of these receptors remain unknown. The sample taken for sequencing was naive CD4+ T cells from blood. The source is a young woman with type 1 diabetes.

The sample holds a few counts of this clone. V usage is TRBV5-1 and J usage is TRBJ2-3; 7 positions match TRBD1. CDR1 SGHRS and CDR2 YFSETQ come from the germline V gene. J lost 7 bases, V lost 0 bases, and 5 bases had no gene match. The CDR3 spans 14 residues. The CDR3 DNA is TGCGCCAGCAGCTTGGCTGGGACAGTTTATACGCAGTATTTT. It encodes CASSLAGTVYTQYF.

The chain is built from TRBV7-6 and TRBJ2-1, with 10 bases fitting TRBD2. V lost 4 bases and J lost 7; bases outside the gene matches: 10. CDR3 length equals 16 residues. Per germline, CDR1 SGHVS and CDR2 FNYEAQ. The CDR3 nucleotides are TGTGCCAGCAGCTCGCTAGCGGGAGCCTTCGTGAATGAGCAGTTCTTC. Its protein product is CASSSLAGAFVNEQFF.

The V call is TRBV5-4, the J call TRBJ1-2; D gene unclear. Looked up from germline, CDR1 is SGHNT and CDR2 is YYREEE (reference sequence). This CDR3 has 16 amino acids. V was trimmed by 4 bases and J by 0 bases, leaving 16 bases between them. The CDR3 region is CASSTRGQIANYGYTF. DNA for the CDR3: TGTGCCAGCAGCACACGCGGCCAAATTGCTAACTATGGCTACACCTTC.

This chain links TRBV29-1 with TRBJ1-4, with D maybe TRBD1 (5 bases). Germline loops: CDR1 SQVTM, CDR2 ANQGSEA. The CDR3 runs 13 residues. The CDR3 region is CSHRFATNEKLFF. The CDR3, as DNA: TGCAGTCACAGGTTCGCAACTAATGAAAAACTGTTTTTT.

This clone was counted between two and nine times. The same CDR3 arises from other DNA sequences in this sample as well. The chain recombines TRBV6-5 with TRBJ2-3, with D possibly TRBD1 on 5 matching bases. Germline assignment: CDR1 MNHEY and CDR2 SVGAGI. The CDR3 consists of 15 residues. Trimming shortened V by 2 bases and J by 2 bases, and 11 bases separated the two germline ends. The CDR3 region is CASSYSGAATDTQYF. The CDR3, as DNA: TGTGCCAGCAGTTACAGTGGGGCTGCCACAGATACGCAGTATTTT.

This clone has more than one count but fewer than ten. This chain joins TRBV2 and TRBJ2-1; 7 positions agree with TRBD2. V lost 2 bases to trimming and J lost 3 bases; unmatched junction nucleotides: 7. Germline V lookup: CDR1 SNHLY, CDR2 FYNNEI. The CDR3 spans 16 residues. The CDR3 region has the DNA TGTGCCAGCAGTGAACTATCGACTAGCTTCTACAATGAGCAGTTCTTC. It codes for CASSELSTSFYNEQFF.

This clone was detected a few times. The V and J genes are TRBV4-1 and TRBJ2-2; weak D call: TRBD2 (6 bases). The CDR3 is 14 amino acids. V gave up 10 bases and J gave up 1 base, with 13 bases separating them. Germline V gives CDR1 MGHRA, CDR2 YSYEKL. The CDR3 loop is CATRRVGNTGELFF. CDR3 bases: TGCGCCACCCGGAGGGTCGGGAACACCGGGGAGCTGTTTTTT.

The CDR3 here is CASRSTGAHEQYF. CDR3 DNA sequence: TGTGCCAGCCGATCGACAGGGGCCCACGAGCAGTACTTC. The chain combines TRBV5-4 with TRBJ2-7, with TRBD1 identical over 8 bases. The germline V gene encodes CDR1 SGHNT and CDR2 YYREEE (reference sequence). This CDR3 has 13 residues. V lost 7 bases to trimming and J lost 5 bases; unmatched junction nucleotides: 8.

Only a few counts were recorded for this clone. The rearrangement joins TRBV5-4 to TRBJ2-1; TRBD2 matches 14 bases. Germline assignment: CDR1 SGHNT and CDR2 YYREEE (reference sequence). This CDR3 contains 17 residues. V trimming: 7 bases; J trimming: 1 base; junction bases outside the gene matches: 7. The CDR3 bases are TGTGCCAGCCGACTAGCGGGAGGGCCCCGTTCCTACAATGAGCAGTTCTTC. Translating it yields CASRLAGGPRSYNEQFF.

This clone was found a few times. V gene TRBV5-1 combines with J gene TRBJ2-1; no firm D call. This CDR3 spans 15 amino acids. Germline V gene data show CDR1 as SGHRS and CDR2 as YFSETQ. V was shortened by 0 bases and J by 8 bases, with 15 bases between the two germline ends. CDR3: CASSLEPGSTYEQFF. The CDR3 DNA sequence: TGCGCCAGCAGCTTGGAGCCAGGTTCTACATATGAGCAGTTCTTC.

The chain links TRBV27 to TRBJ2-3; unclear D gene. Trimming took off 5 bases at V and 4 bases at J, with 7 bases between the two ends. This CDR3 comprises 12 residues. CDR1 is MNHEY, CDR2 SMNVEV, per germline (reference sequence). The CDR3 loop is CASSPQADTQYF. In nucleotides, the CDR3 is TGTGCCAGCAGTCCGCAGGCAGATACGCAGTATTTT.

This clone was picked up a small number of times. At one boundary the junction diverges from the germline segment, which might be a read error. The DNA of the CDR3 is TGCGCCAGCAGCTTGGGTAGAGCCGAAAACATTCAGTACTTC. This translates into CASSLGRAENIQYF. J is TRBJ2-4 and V is TRBV5-1; no firm D call. Germline loops: CDR1 SGHRS, CDR2 YFSETQ. CDR3 length equals 14 residues.

V usage is TRBV27 and J usage is TRBJ1-1; maybe TRBD1 (6 bases). Germline values: CDR1 MNHEY, CDR2 SMNVEV (reference sequence). This CDR3 spans 13 amino acids. The V and J ends lost 8 bases and 1 base respectively, with 11 bases between them. The CDR3 loop reads CASRGARNTEAFF. The CDR3 nucleotides are TGTGCCAGCCGGGGGGCCCGGAACACTGAAGCTTTCTTT.

This chain connects TRBV18 to TRBJ1-4; a weak D match, TRBD1 (5 bases). The germline CDR1 and CDR2 sequences are KGHSH and LQKENI. The CDR3 sequence is 15 residues long. V was cut by 5 bases and J by 0 bases, with 10 bases left in between. The CDR3, as DNA: TGTGCCAGCTCAGCAGACAGTGCAACTAATGAAAAACTGTTTTTT. Translated: CASSADSATNEKLFF.

This clone has just a few counts. The chain uses TRBV5-1 and TRBJ2-7; the match to TRBD1 covers 11 bases. The CDR3 extends over 13 amino acids. The V segment lost 3 bases and the J segment 5 bases; nucleotides outside the gene matches: 1. Per germline, CDR1 SGHRS and CDR2 YFSETQ. CDR3 sequence: CASSWGQGDEQYV. The CDR3 nucleotides read TGCGCCAGCAGCTGGGGACAGGGGGACGAGCAGTACGTC.

The V and J genes are TRBV5-1 and TRBJ2-5; 15 bases fit TRBD2. CDR3 length: 17 residues. CDR1 and CDR2 from the germline V gene are SGHRS and YFSETQ. J was trimmed by 4 bases and V by 4 bases; bases with no gene match: 8. CDR3 loop: CASSPGLAGGYRETQYF. For the CDR3, the DNA is TGCGCCAGCAGCCCAGGACTAGCGGGAGGGTACCGAGAGACCCAGTACTTC. The whole variable domain, remainder taken from reference TRBV5-1 and TRBJ2-5, is KAGVTQTPRYLIKTRGQQVTLSCSPISGHRSVSWYQQTPGQGLQFLFEYFSETQRNKGNFPGRFSGRQFSNSRSEMNVSTLELGDSALYLCASSPGLAGGYRETQYFGPGTRLLVL.

The chain recombines TRBV7-9 with TRBJ1-2; 9 bases agree with TRBD1. The ends lost 5 bases at V and 5 bases at J; junction bases unmatched: 15. The germline V gene has CDR1 SEHNR and CDR2 FQNEAQ (reference sequence). This CDR3 is 17 amino acids long. The CDR3 coding sequence is TGTGCCAGCAGCCCGGGGACAGGGCAAGGCAGGCGATATGGCTACACCTTC. Its translation is CASSPGTGQGRRYGYTF.

In the case of this clone: Other DNA sequences in the same sample also yield this CDR3. CDR3 loop: CASSFGGGSYNEQFF. DNA for the CDR3: TGCGCCAGCAGCTTTGGGGGAGGATCCTACAATGAGCAGTTCTTC. The chain carries TRBV5-1 and TRBJ2-1; perhaps TRBD2 as D (6 bases). Trimming removed 2 bases from V and 1 base from J, with 10 bases in between. The CDR3 totals 15 residues. Germline V gene lookup returns CDR1 SGHRS and CDR2 YFSETQ. Full variable domain (outside the CDR3, taken from reference TRBV5-1 and TRBJ2-1): KAGVTQTPRYLIKTRGQQVTLSCSPISGHRSVSWYQQTPGQGLQFLFEYFSETQRNKGNFPGRFSGRQFSNSRSEMNVSTLELGDSALYLCASSFGGGSYNEQFFGPGTRLTVL.